This TCR beta chain came from a study of T-cell memory formation after mild COVID-19. Study overall: TCR clusters largely stayed donor specific.

One entry per CDR3 protein results from TCRdb running MiXCR on the 5' RACE reads. This table has about 560,000 distinct CDR3 sequences, around 17% appearing once. Germline values: CDR1 SGHRS, CDR2 YFSETQ. Losses at the gene ends were 5 bases for V and 6 bases for J; bases not matched to a gene: 10. CDR3 size: 15 residues. Study results and limitations: Clones shrinking between day 15 and 85 showed a balanced CD4/CD8 split, and those that grew later tilted toward CD4+. For second-wave clones that peaked at day 37, SARS-CoV-2 specificity went unverified.

Details on this clonotype: Antigen specificity is unknown.

The sequence came from an adult woman who had mild COVID-19 (a few samples of this study predate the infection). Cell type and time point are not known. J is TRBJ2-1 and V is TRBV5-1; the match to TRBD2 covers 8 bases. Sequencing was carried out using PBMCs or a T cell subset sorted from them (not recorded which). The chain's CDR3 is CASSFSGNGRNEQFF. In DNA form, the CDR3 reads TGCGCCAGCAGTTTTAGCGGGAACGGTCGCAATGAGCAGTTCTTC.